This TCR beta chain is from a study of T cells in Graves' hyperthyroidism and ophthalmopathy. Diagnoses used clinical symptoms, serum thyroxine and TRAb, thyroid ultrasound and orbital computed tomography. Blood dates from first hyperthyroidism diagnosis, before any ophthalmopathy symptoms. The investigators amplified TCR beta CDR3 regions from RNA transcripts. The TCR CDR3 first-round RT-PCR relied on the HTBI primer set. MiXCR, applied by TCRdb to the multiplex PCR reads, yields one record per CDR3 protein. This sample carries roughly 260,000 distinct CDR3 sequences, 13% to 15% of them seen once, and the ten largest clones take 10% to 15%. This clonotype turned up a few times. Antigen unknown. Study outcomes and limitations: Blood also showed most of the thyroid clonotypes that were expanded above 0.001. The model's output predicted ophthalmopathy at a median of 6.5 months prior to onset.

Sequencing used blood. The TCR originated in a woman between 40 and 50 years old with Graves' hyperthyroidism that later progressed to Graves' ophthalmopathy.

CDR3 loop: CASSQDFLNLGEKLFF. CDR3 bases: TGTGCCAGCAGCCAAGATTTTCTGAATCTCGGGGAAAAACTGTTTTTT. This chain links TRBV3-1 with TRBJ1-4, with D hard to call. CDR1 and CDR2 (germline): LGHDT, YNNKEL (reference sequence). This CDR3 region has 16 residues. V was trimmed by 0 bases and J by 8 bases, leaving 16 bases between them.